These T cell receptor beta chains were read from a single sample in a study of T cell responses to AZD1222 COVID-19 vaccine. Some clones are missing from TCRdb's copy, which holds only in-frame ones; the method was immunoSEQ multiplex PCR. The profile shows 140,000 or so clones, 70% to 90% of them singletons. The sample in question was peripheral blood, obtained 28 days after the second AZD1222 dose. These receptors came from an adult who received the AZD1222 COVID-19 vaccine. The CDR3 runs from the conserved cysteine through the conserved F or W. A D gene is named only where the DNA matches it firmly. Clone size appears in some rows only: once, few, many, or a class for an expanded clone.

j_call,v_call,d_call,clone_size,cdr3_aa,cdr3_nt
TRBJ1-2,TRBV6-5,-,-,CASRSLGDLGGYTF,TGTGCCAGCAGATCGTTGGGAGACTTAGGAGGCTACACCTTC
TRBJ2-1,TRBV18,TRBD2,-,CASSSTRGGSYNEQFF,TGTGCCAGCTCATCTACTCGGGGGGGATCCTACAATGAGCAGTTCTTC
TRBJ2-1,TRBV11-3,-,-,CASSFAQGSWQFF,TGTGCCAGCAGCTTCGCCCAGGGGTCGTGGCAGTTCTTC
TRBJ1-1,TRBV5-1,-,-,CASSGQGEAFF,TGCGCCAGCAGCGGGCAGGGTGAAGCTTTCTTT
TRBJ2-7,TRBV15,-,-,CATSSAGTDYEQYF,TGTGCCACCAGCAGTGCCGGGACGGACTACGAGCAGTACTTC
TRBJ2-3,TRBV10-3,-,-,CAISDPRAPDTQYF,TGTGCCATCAGTGACCCGCGGGCCCCGGATACGCAGTATTTT
TRBJ1-1,TRBV6-5,-,-,CASRDMTLTEAFF,TGTGCCAGCAGAGACATGACTCTAACTGAAGCTTTCTTT
TRBJ2-1,TRBV6-5,-,-,CASSNPNMGHNEQFF,TGTGCCAGCAGCAACCCCAATATGGGGCACAATGAGCAGTTCTTC
TRBJ2-7,TRBV19,-,few,CASSLRTVDEQYF,TGTGCCAGTAGTCTGCGGACAGTTGACGAGCAGTACTTC
TRBJ2-1,TRBV5-4,-,-,CASSPGPSVDYNEQFF,TGTGCCAGCAGCCCGGGGCCGAGCGTGGATTACAATGAGCAGTTCTTC
TRBJ1-1,TRBV19,-,-,CASSLSLNTEAFF,TGTGCCAGTAGTCTTTCCTTGAACACTGAAGCTTTCTTT
TRBJ1-1,TRBV29-1,TRBD1,-,CSVEDQGATFF,TGCAGCGTTGAGGACCAGGGGGCGACTTTCTTT
TRBJ2-2,TRBV6-6,-,-,CASSYSTDTGELFF,TGTGCCAGCAGTTACTCGACCGACACCGGGGAGCTGTTTTTT
TRBJ2-1,TRBV19,-,few,CASSPGESYNEQFF,TGTGCCAGTAGCCCGGGGGAGTCCTACAATGAGCAGTTCTTC
TRBJ1-4,TRBV15,-,-,CATSRDLAEKLFF,TGTGCCACCAGCAGAGATTTGGCTGAGAAACTGTTTTTT
TRBJ2-2,TRBV15,-,-,CATSTPQRQTGELFF,TGTGCCACCAGCACGCCTCAGCGACAGACCGGGGAGCTGTTTTTT
TRBJ1-4,TRBV7-9,-,-,CASSSQGLNEKLFF,TGTGCCAGCAGTTCACAGGGTTTAAATGAAAAACTGTTTTTT
TRBJ1-6,TRBV20-1,-,-,CSASPQGSGSPLHF,TGCAGTGCTAGTCCTCAGGGCTCGGGTTCACCCCTCCACTTT
TRBJ1-2,TRBV6-5,-,once,CASSYRKLNYGYTF,TGTGCCAGCAGTTACCGCAAACTGAACTATGGCTACACCTTC
TRBJ1-1,TRBV3-1/TRBV3-2,TRBD1,-,CASSYSRGATEAFF,TGTGCCAGCAGCTACTCCAGGGGGGCTACTGAAGCTTTCTTT
TRBJ2-7,TRBV7-9,-,few,CASSPSGTAYEQYF,TGTGCCAGCAGCCCCTCGGGAACAGCCTACGAGCAGTACTTC
TRBJ2-1,TRBV30,-,-,CAWSGTAYNEQFF,TGTGCCTGGAGTGGCACCGCCTACAATGAGCAGTTCTTC
TRBJ1-2,TRBV3-1/TRBV3-2,TRBD1,-,CASSHWTGAHLNYGYTF,TGTGCCAGCAGCCATTGGACAGGGGCGCATTTGAACTATGGCTACACCTTC
TRBJ2-1,TRBV20-1,-,-,CSASVNEQFF,TGCAGTGCCTCAGTTAATGAGCAGTTCTTC
TRBJ1-1,TRBV9,-,-,CASSVEGTEAFF,TGTGCCAGCAGCGTAGAGGGGACTGAAGCTTTCTTT
TRBJ2-7,TRBV12-5,-,-,CASGLPPGASEQYF,TGTGCTAGTGGTTTGCCCCCGGGGGCTTCCGAGCAGTACTTC